The subject of this entry is one T cell receptor beta chain. The antigen remains unidentified. Together with a sample-barcoded 5' primer, a J-beta primer mix was included in a second PCR lasting about 7 to 12 cycles. MiXCR, run by TCRdb on the 5' RACE reads, gives a single entry per CDR3 protein. Of about 1.6 million distinct CDR3 sequences listed, about 35% are singletons. This record belongs to a study of blood T cells in healthy people across ages. Study-level results: Older age coincided with a roughly linear decline in TCR beta diversity per million T cells.

The authors isolated at least 6 million PBMCs per sample. Per sample, at least 5 micrograms of total RNA were extracted. The CDR3 consists of 13 residues. V was cut by 3 bases and J by 6 bases, with 9 bases left in between. In germline, CDR1 is ENHRY, CDR2 SYGVKD. The source material was blood. This chain joins TRBV10-3 and TRBJ1-5; D is perhaps TRBD1 (5 bases). The receptor comes from a young woman in good health. In DNA, the CDR3 is TGTGCCATCAGTGAACGGGGGGTTCAGCCCCAGCATTTT. Protein product: CAISERGVQPQHF.